Following are 15 T cell receptor beta chains from one sample sequenced in a study of blood T cell repertoires in COVID-19. Profiled with immunoSEQ multiplex PCR; TCRdb holds only in-frame clones, not every one. The sample lists about 250,000 clones, more than 75% occurring once. Material for sequencing was peripheral blood. These receptors all stem from a woman older than 75 with COVID-19, enrolled during active disease.

The chain employs TRBV6-4 and TRBJ1-2, with D hard to call. Germline V lookup: CDR1 MRHNA, CDR2 SNTAGT. This CDR3 comprises 12 residues. V dropped 2 bases and J dropped 5 bases, with 6 bases sitting between them. Written as DNA, the CDR3 is TGTGCCAGCAGTGACGAGGGATATGGCTACACCTTC. This encodes CASSDEGYGYTF.

This clone was counted once. The chain carries TRBV23-1 and TRBJ2-7, with TRBD1 matching over 7 bases. TRBV23-1 is an ORF; its function is uncertain. The length of the CDR3 is 14 residues. With V trimmed by 2 bases and J by 0 bases, 1 base remained unmatched. The CDR3 nucleotides are TGCGCCAGCAGTCAACGGGACAGCTCCTACGAGCAGTACTTC. It yields the protein CASSQRDSSYEQYF.

The chain uses TRBV6-5 and TRBJ1-5; 8 nucleotides agree with TRBD1. Per the germline V gene, CDR1 is MNHEY and CDR2 is SVGAGI. The ends lost 7 bases at V and 8 bases at J; junction bases unmatched: 7. CDR3 length equals 13 residues. The CDR3 nucleotides read TGTGCCAGCACAGGGGGCCTCCTAGAGCCCCAGCATTTT. It codes for CASTGGLLEPQHF.

This chain connects TRBV7-9 to TRBJ1-2; D is unresolved. The V end lost 1 base, the J end lost 8 bases, and 8 bases lay between the germline ends. CDR1 is SEHNR, CDR2 FQNEAQ, per germline (reference sequence). The CDR3 spans 12 residues. The CDR3 reads CASSLDSSGYTF. The CDR3 nucleotides read TGTGCCAGCAGCTTAGATTCAAGCGGCTACACCTTC.

The rearrangement joins TRBV4-1 to TRBJ1-3, with 11 bases fitting TRBD1. Germline values: CDR1 MGHRA, CDR2 YSYEKL. The CDR3 spans 18 residues. The trim removed 5 bases at V and 1 base at J, leaving 10 bases unmatched. The CDR3 here is CASSALGGTGGSGNTIYF. In nucleotides, the CDR3 is TGCGCCAGCAGCGCGCTCGGCGGGACAGGGGGTTCTGGAAACACCATATATTTT.

Only one count was recorded for this clone. The chain carries TRBV7-9 and TRBJ1-2; TRBD1 matches 7 bases. The CDR3 loop spans 13 amino acids. The V segment lost 5 bases and the J segment 4 bases; nucleotides outside the gene matches: 4. CDR1 and CDR2 (germline): SEHNR, FQNEAQ (reference sequence). CDR3 protein: CASSPGQTYGYTF. CDR3 in DNA: TGTGCCAGCAGCCCGGGACAGACCTATGGCTACACCTTC.

The chain links TRBV10-3 to TRBJ2-2; tentatively, D is TRBD1 (5 bases). CDR1 and CDR2 from the germline V gene are ENHRY and SYGVKD. The V end lost 0 bases, the J end lost 5 bases, and 10 bases lay between the germline ends. This CDR3 has 15 amino acids. The CDR3 DNA reads TGTGCCATCAGTGAGTCAGTAGCAGGGACCGGGGAGCTGTTTTTT. This gives the protein CAISESVAGTGELFF.

The chain has TRBV27 and TRBJ1-3; D perhaps matches TRBD1 (5 bases). Germline V gene sequence: CDR1 MNHEY, CDR2 SMNVEV (reference sequence). Trimming shortened V by 4 bases and J by 0 bases, and 10 bases separated the two germline ends. This CDR3 has 15 amino acids. Written as DNA, the CDR3 is TGTGCCAGCAGTTCCCGACAGAGCTCTGGAAACACCATATATTTT. It codes for CASSSRQSSGNTIYF.

The rearrangement links TRBV11-2 to TRBJ1-3, with D hard to call. Germline loops: CDR1 SGHAT, CDR2 FQNNGV. The CDR3 contains 15 residues. Trimming removed 1 base at V and 2 bases at J, with 9 bases between. The CDR3: CASSLARVPGNTIYF. CDR3 DNA sequence: TGTGCCAGCAGCTTAGCTCGGGTCCCTGGAAACACCATATATTTT.

The chain carries TRBV18 and TRBJ1-4, with a weak D call TRBD1 (5 bases). This CDR3 comprises 13 residues. The V end was cut by 4 bases, the J end by 8 bases, with 11 bases between. The germline V gene has CDR1 KGHSH and CDR2 LQKENI. CDR3 nucleotides: TGTGCCAGCTCACGAGCGAGACAGGAAAAACTGTTTTTT. Amino acids: CASSRARQEKLFF.

The rearrangement joins TRBV18 to TRBJ2-5; 12 nucleotides match TRBD1. Germline CDR1 and CDR2: KGHSH and LQKENI. The trim removed 2 bases at V and 7 bases at J, leaving 11 bases unmatched. There are 17 residues in the CDR3. CDR3 in amino acids: CASSPNIRDRGPGTQYF. As DNA, the CDR3 is TGTGCCAGCTCACCAAATATCCGGGACAGGGGGCCCGGGACCCAGTACTTC.

The V and J genes are TRBV5-4 and TRBJ2-7; possible D gene TRBD1, 6 bases. V gave up 2 bases and J gave up 2 bases, with 8 bases separating them. CDR3 length: 13 residues. CDR1 and CDR2 from the germline V gene are SGHNT and YYREEE (reference sequence). CDR3 protein: CASSLDRTYEQYV. CDR3 in DNA: TGTGCCAGCAGCTTAGACAGGACCTACGAGCAGTACGTC.

The chain has TRBV7-9 and TRBJ1-5, with a weak D call TRBD1 (6 bases). Per the germline V gene, CDR1 is SEHNR and CDR2 is FQNEAQ (reference sequence). The V end was cut by 1 base, the J end by 4 bases, with 14 bases between. CDR3 length: 16 residues. The CDR3 DNA follows: TGTGCCAGCAGCTTAGAAGAGGGACACCATAATCAGCCCCAGCATTTT. Protein: CASSLEEGHHNQPQHF.

The chain employs TRBV5-5 and TRBJ2-7, with 7 bases aligning to TRBD1. The CDR3 totals 13 residues. The trim removed 5 bases at V and 6 bases at J, leaving 8 bases unmatched. Germline lookup yields CDR1 SGHKS and CDR2 YYEKEE (reference sequence). This chain's CDR3 is CASSWDSGGEQYF. CDR3 bases: TGTGCCAGCAGTTGGGACAGCGGTGGCGAGCAGTACTTC.

For the CDR3, the DNA is TGTGCCAGCAGCTTGAGGCAGGGCAGCAATCAGCCCCAGCATTTT. Translation gives CASSLRQGSNQPQHF. V usage is TRBV5-8 and J usage is TRBJ1-5, with a weak D call TRBD1 (5 bases). The CDR3 is 15 residues long. Trimming removed 1 base from V and 1 base from J, with 9 bases in between. CDR1 and CDR2 (germline): SGHTS, YDEGEE.